The 27 T cell receptor beta chains presented below share a single source sample, sequenced in a study of early T cells in non-severe SARS-CoV-2 infection. TCRdb reanalysed the 5' RACE reads using MiXCR and keeps one entry per CDR3 protein. This sample carries 56,000 or so distinct CDR3 sequences, approximately 15% of them seen once, and the ten largest clones take roughly 4.3%. The sequencing used whole blood, collected at baseline. The receptors stem from an adult who was a healthcare worker with PCR-confirmed SARS-CoV-2 infection or an uninfected control (not recorded which).

The chain has TRBV7-6 and TRBJ2-3; perhaps D is TRBD1 or TRBD2 (5 bases each). The CDR3 has 16 amino acids. Trimming took 5 bases from V and 8 from J, leaving 23 bases between them. Germline CDR1 is SGHVS and CDR2 is FNYEAQ. The CDR3 nucleotides read TGTGCCAGCAGCCACGGAGCCAGCGGAGAGAGGGGTACGCAGTATTTT. It codes for CASSHGASGERGTQYF. Looking up the rest from reference TRBV7-6 and TRBJ2-3 gives the full variable domain: GAGVSQSPRYKVTKRGQDVALRCDPISGHVSLYWYRQALGQGPEFLTYFNYEAQQDKSGLPNDRFSAERPEGSISTLTIQRTEQRDSAMYRCASSHGASGERGTQYFGPGTRLTVL.

This chain joins TRBV5-1 and TRBJ2-3, with 8 bases matching TRBD1. V trimming: 4 bases; J trimming: 5 bases; junction bases outside the gene matches: 9. The CDR3 totals 15 residues. Germline CDR1 is SGHRS and CDR2 is YFSETQ. As DNA, the CDR3 is TGCGCCAGCAGCCCATGGACAGGGAAAATAGATACGCAGTATTTT. This encodes CASSPWTGKIDTQYF.

The V and J genes are TRBV12-3 or TRBV12-4 and TRBJ2-1, with no clear D. Between the trimmed V and J ends, which lost 6 bases and 10 bases, there was a span of 16 bases. The CDR3 contains 13 residues. The chain's CDR3 is CASSPSLAREQFF. The DNA for the CDR3 is TGTGCCAGCAGCCCATCGTTGGCCAGGGAGCAGTTCTTC.

This clonotype was observed many times. The genes are TRBV6-4 and TRBJ2-2; tentatively, D is TRBD2 (5 bases). The CDR3 covers 14 residues. Trimming took off 6 bases at V and 3 bases at J, with 11 bases between the two ends. Germline lookup yields CDR1 MRHNA and CDR2 SNTAGT. CDR3 residues: CASSLDYHTGELFF. CDR3 bases: TGTGCCAGCAGCCTAGACTACCACACCGGGGAGCTGTTTTTT.

This clonotype showed up many times. The chain employs TRBV30 and TRBJ1-2, with 7 nucleotides matching TRBD1. Germline assignment: CDR1 GTSNPN and CDR2 SVGIG (reference sequence). J was trimmed by 7 bases and V by 3 bases; bases with no gene match: 8. This CDR3 is built from 13 residues. In DNA form, the CDR3 reads TGTGCCTGGAGCAAGACAGGGAGAGGTGGCTACACCTTC. It specifies CAWSKTGRGGYTF.

The CDR3 spells CASSLRQGDTIYF. The CDR3 region has the DNA TGTGCCAGCAGTTTACGGCAGGGAGACACCATATATTTT. The rearrangement links TRBV27 to TRBJ1-3; tentatively, D is TRBD1 (5 bases). The CDR3 loop spans 13 amino acids. Germline assignment: CDR1 MNHEY and CDR2 SMNVEV (reference sequence). V dropped 2 bases and J dropped 8 bases, with 10 bases sitting between them.

This clonotype appeared a few times. This chain connects TRBV12-3 or TRBV12-4 to TRBJ1-2; the D is unclear. The V end lost 3 bases, the J end lost 1 base, and 12 bases lay between the germline ends. The CDR3 length is 15 residues. The CDR3 nucleotides are TGTGCCAGCAGTTTTTCGGGGTGGGGTAACTATGGCTACACCTTC. This encodes CASSFSGWGNYGYTF.

This clonotype came up a few times. The chain carries TRBV3-1 and TRBJ2-1, with 7 positions matching TRBD2. Germline loops: CDR1 LGHDT, CDR2 YNNKEL (reference sequence). V was clipped by 4 bases and J by 13 bases; unmatched bases: 19. This CDR3 is built from 16 residues. The CDR3 region is CASSPRLARPPYHQFF. CDR3 bases: TGTGCCAGCAGCCCTCGACTAGCAAGGCCTCCCTATCATCAGTTCTTC.

This clonotype was seen only a few times. This chain joins TRBV10-3 and TRBJ2-1; no clear D gene. The CDR3 length is 14 residues. The V end lost 6 bases, the J end lost 0 bases, and 9 bases lay between the germline ends. Germline assignment: CDR1 ENHRY and CDR2 SYGVKD. Written as DNA, the CDR3 is TGTGCCATCAGCCCCACGAGCTCCTACAATGAGCAGTTCTTC. This gives the protein CAISPTSSYNEQFF.

The chain combines TRBV11-2 with TRBJ2-7; D remains ambiguous. CDR1 is SGHAT, CDR2 FQNNGV, per germline. Trimming cost V 2 bases and J 6 bases, with 8 bases left between them. This CDR3 is 12 amino acids long. The CDR3: CASSLPTSEQYF. The CDR3 coding sequence is TGTGCCAGCAGCTTACCGACCTCCGAGCAGTACTTC.

The chain carries TRBV5-6 and TRBJ1-2; D perhaps matches TRBD1 (5 bases). Germline V lookup: CDR1 SGHDT, CDR2 YYEEEE. The CDR3 runs 12 residues. V lost 5 bases to trimming and J lost 5 bases, with 10 bases between them. CDR3 amino acids: CASSTGEYGYTF. As DNA, the CDR3 is TGTGCCAGCAGTACGGGGGAATATGGCTACACCTTC. Full variable domain (outside the CDR3, taken from reference TRBV5-6 and TRBJ1-2): DAGVTQSPTHLIKTRGQQVTLRCSPKSGHDTVSWYQQALGQGPQFIFQYYEEEERQRGNFPDRFSGHQFPNYSSELNVNALLLGDSALYLCASSTGEYGYTFGSGTRLTVV.

V is TRBV18 and J is TRBJ1-1; 7 nucleotides match TRBD1. The CDR3 consists of 16 residues. Germline CDR1 reads KGHSH; CDR2 reads LQKENI. J was trimmed by 0 bases and V by 2 bases; bases with no gene match: 6. DNA for the CDR3: TGTGCCAGCTCACCATCACAGGGGAGGATGAACACTGAAGCTTTCTTT. Its protein is CASSPSQGRMNTEAFF.

This clonotype was counted a few times. The chain uses TRBV11-2 and TRBJ2-1; TRBD1 aligns across 8 bases. There are 17 residues in the CDR3. Germline loops: CDR1 SGHAT, CDR2 FQNNGV. J was trimmed by 7 bases and V by 2 bases; bases with no gene match: 13. The CDR3 region has the DNA TGTGCCAGCAGCTTAAGAGGCGGCAACAGGGGGTTTAATGAGCAGTTCTTC. This gives the protein CASSLRGGNRGFNEQFF. The full variable domain, in which reference TRBV11-2 and TRBJ2-1 provide the parts outside the CDR3, is EAGVAQSPRYKIIEKRQSVAFWCNPISGHATLYWYQQILGQGPKLLIQFQNNGVVDDSQLPKDRFSAERLKGVDSTLKIQPAKLEDSAVYLCASSLRGGNRGFNEQFFGPGTRLTVL.

The chain couples TRBV5-6 to TRBJ2-5; 8 bases are shared with TRBD1. This CDR3 spans 14 amino acids. J gave up 5 bases and V 1 base, and 4 bases lay outside the gene matches. Germline V lookup: CDR1 SGHDT, CDR2 YYEEEE. The CDR3 bases are TGTGCCAGCAGCTTGCCCAGGGGGCCGGAGACCCAGTACTTC. Translated, it gives CASSLPRGPETQYF. Variable domain in full (rest from reference TRBV5-6 and TRBJ2-5): DAGVTQSPTHLIKTRGQQVTLRCSPKSGHDTVSWYQQALGQGPQFIFQYYEEEERQRGNFPDRFSGHQFPNYSSELNVNALLLGDSALYLCASSLPRGPETQYFGPGTRLLVL.

The rearrangement uses TRBV20-1 and TRBJ2-3; D might be TRBD1 or TRBD2, each matching 5 bases. V lost 6 bases and J lost 0, with 16 bases in between. CDR3 size: 15 residues. In germline, CDR1 is DFQATT, CDR2 SNEGSKA (reference sequence). The CDR3 spells CSATPGRASTDTQYF. DNA for the CDR3: TGCAGTGCCACCCCAGGGCGGGCAAGCACAGATACGCAGTATTTT.

The gene calls are TRBV3-1 and TRBJ2-5; TRBD1 aligns across 9 bases. Germline V gene sequence: CDR1 LGHDT, CDR2 YNNKEL (reference sequence). Trimming removed 1 base from V and 4 bases from J; junction bases left unmatched: 10. The CDR3 is 17 amino acids. Written as DNA, the CDR3 is TGTGCCAGCAGCCAAGTTGGCCTCGGGACAGGGCGAGAGACCCAGTACTTC. It translates to CASSQVGLGTGRETQYF.

This clonotype was detected many times. The rearrangement joins TRBV12-3 or TRBV12-4 to TRBJ1-5; 9 nucleotides line up with TRBD1. With 6 bases clipped from V and 6 bases from J, the junction kept 9 bases outside the gene matches. This CDR3 region has 15 residues. CDR3 coding DNA: TGTGCCAGCAGCACCGAAGGGACAGGGATTCAGCCCCAGCATTTT. Its translation: CASSTEGTGIQPQHF.

In this sample, this clonotype turned up many times. The junction departs from germline at one end; a sequencing error may be responsible. The V call is TRBV7-7, the J call TRBJ2-5; D not certain. CDR3 length equals 13 residues. CDR1 SSHAT and CDR2 FNYEAQ come from the germline V gene (reference sequence). CDR3 protein: CASSFGSQETQYF. In DNA, the CDR3 is TGTGCTAGCAGCTTCGGGTCACAAGAGACCCAGTACTTC.

This clonotype was counted many times. V is TRBV4-1 and J is TRBJ1-5, with unresolved D. The V gene lost 0 bases and the J gene lost 5 bases, with 5 bases spanning the gap. Germline CDR1 is MGHRA and CDR2 is YSYEKL. The CDR3 loop spans 13 amino acids. In DNA form, the CDR3 reads TGCGCCAGCAGCCAAGATGGGGATCAGCCCCAGCATTTT. This translates into CASSQDGDQPQHF.

This clonotype came up many times. The J gene is TRBJ1-4, the V gene TRBV14, with TRBD1 matching over 7 bases. The V gene end was trimmed by 4 bases and the J gene end by 6 bases; junction bases not matched to a gene: 8. Per the germline V gene, CDR1 is SGHDN and CDR2 is FVKESK. This CDR3 has 15 amino acids. The DNA of the CDR3 is TGTGCCAGCAGCCGCCATACAGGGGTCGATGAAAAACTGTTTTTT. It is translated as CASSRHTGVDEKLFF.

The gene calls are TRBV5-1 and TRBJ1-1; 7 bases fit TRBD1. J gave up 3 bases and V 4 bases, and 3 bases lay outside the gene matches. CDR1 and CDR2 (germline): SGHRS, YFSETQ. The CDR3 covers 13 residues. CDR3 DNA: TGCGCCAGCAGCCGGACAGGCGACACTGAAGCTTTCTTT. It codes for CASSRTGDTEAFF.

This clonotype was observed a few times. This chain links TRBV20-1 with TRBJ2-3; D not resolved. The CDR3 is 12 residues long. Germline V gives CDR1 DFQATT, CDR2 SNEGSKA (reference sequence). The ends were cut back, 5 bases at V and 5 bases at J, with 11 bases in the middle. CDR3 sequence: CSAPPVGDTQYF. CDR3 in DNA: TGCAGTGCTCCACCCGTCGGAGATACGCAGTATTTT.

The genes are TRBV7-9 and TRBJ2-7; the match to TRBD2 covers 8 bases. The J segment lost 7 bases and the V segment lost 2 bases, leaving 7 bases of the junction unmatched. CDR1 SEHNR and CDR2 FQNEAQ come from the germline V gene (reference sequence). The CDR3 extends over 14 amino acids. The CDR3 spells CASSLTSGTREQYF. The CDR3 DNA follows: TGTGCCAGCAGCTTAACTAGCGGAACGAGGGAGCAGTACTTC.

The chain employs TRBV12-3 or TRBV12-4 and TRBJ1-1; no clear D gene. V lost 5 bases to trimming and J lost 1 base, with 8 bases between them. The CDR3 has 13 amino acids. The CDR3 region is CASSTDGNTEAFF. CDR3 coding DNA: TGTGCCAGCAGTACCGACGGGAACACTGAAGCTTTCTTT.

This clonotype turned up a few times. The chain has TRBV19 and TRBJ2-2; TRBD1 matches 9 bases. V was clipped by 6 bases and J by 7 bases; unmatched bases: 9. The CDR3 consists of 15 residues. Germline assignment: CDR1 LNHDA and CDR2 SQIVND (reference sequence). The CDR3 reads CASSRDREFGGELFF. CDR3 coding DNA: TGTGCCAGTAGCAGGGACAGGGAGTTTGGCGGGGAGCTGTTTTTT.

This chain connects TRBV6-5 to TRBJ1-4; D may be TRBD1 (5 bases). The CDR3 runs 14 residues. In germline, CDR1 is MNHEY, CDR2 SVGAGI. The V end was cut by 6 bases, the J end by 10 bases, with 18 bases between. The CDR3 is CASSPNQGSGKLFF. The CDR3 DNA reads TGTGCCAGCAGCCCCAATCAGGGATCAGGAAAACTGTTTTTT.

This clonotype was recorded a few times. This chain links TRBV7-2 with TRBJ1-1; D uncertain. There are 13 residues in the CDR3. V lost 5 bases and J lost 5, with 12 bases in between. Germline V lookup: CDR1 SGHTA, CDR2 FQGNSA. In nucleotides, the CDR3 is TGTGCCAGCAGCCCCGTACCCCGGACTGAAGCTTTCTTT. It is translated as CASSPVPRTEAFF.